What follows describes a single TCR beta chain. Antigen specificity is unknown. This sample stems from a study of T cell responses to AZD1222 COVID-19 vaccine. Whole-study findings and limits: Seropositive status at baseline applied to only 6 or 7 AZD1222 recipients. Donors were chiefly white British, with a greater number of females, and clonal diversity was perhaps underestimated.

Method: immunoSEQ multiplex PCR; TCRdb's copy keeps in-frame clones and lacks some. This table lists over 120,000 clones. Germline-derived CDR1 and CDR2 are MNHEY and SVGEGT. CDR3 length equals 14 residues. The V gene end was trimmed by 3 bases and the J gene end by 11 bases; junction bases not matched to a gene: 12. This TCR was sampled from an adult in good health. The sample comprised peripheral blood. V is TRBV6-2 or TRBV6-3 and J is TRBJ1-1, with 7 bases identical to TRBD1. The CDR3 region has the DNA TGTGCCAGCAGTTATCTAGGGGGCCCGTGGGAGGCTTTCTTT. It translates to CASSYLGGPWEAFF.